The T cell receptor (beta chain) described here comes from a study of spatial heterogeneity in lung cancer. Across the study: Sequence detection consistently recorded a greater number of beta-chain than alpha-chain sequences. Study-wide results and limits: Among blood samples, ubiquitous expanded tumor TCRs appeared more at resection than at follow-up.

Time point: sample taken at primary tumor resection. Frozen PBMC, nontumor lung or tumor provided whole RNA, which was sequenced unsorted. A total of some 70 untreated early-stage non-small cell lung cancer patients served as donors. The CDR3 consists of 15 residues. The ends lost 4 bases at V and 3 bases at J; junction bases unmatched: 8. Germline V CDR1 and CDR2: SGHVS, FNYEAQ. This clonotype was seen at least ten times. Its antigen is unknown. Every TCR cDNA molecule bore a unique molecular identifier. In TCRdb, the 5' RACE reads were re-called with MiXCR into one record per CDR3 protein. The sample shows some 40,000 distinct CDR3 sequences, approximately 5.2% of them seen only once.

The chain is built from TRBV7-6 and TRBJ2-7; TRBD1 aligns across 8 bases. This material consisted of PBMCs, taken at surgery. This TCR came from a female donor with early-stage non-small cell lung cancer. In DNA, the CDR3 is TGTGCCAGCAGCTCCTACCGGGACAGGCGCTACGAGCAGTACTTC. It encodes CASSSYRDRRYEQYF.